The rows below give T cell receptor beta chains drawn from one sample of a study of T-cell memory formation after mild COVID-19. TCRdb processed the 5' RACE reads anew with MiXCR; each CDR3 protein has one entry. This sample has about 350,000 distinct CDR3 sequences; roughly an eighth occur once, and the top ten carry 20% to 25%. The specimen sequenced was PBMCs or a T cell subset sorted from them (not recorded which). These receptors were collected from a man in his late teens or twenties who had mild COVID-19 (a few samples of this study predate the infection). Cell type and time point are not known. Each CDR3 is given with its conserved first and last residue. The D gene is left open where the match is weak. Size values are once, few and many counts, or a class for expanded clones, and some rows have none.

V: TRBV5-1
D: -
size: -
J: TRBJ2-3
DNA: TGCGCCAGCAGCTTTGGACAGACTACAGATACGCAGTATTTT
CDR3: CASSFGQTTDTQYF

V: TRBV20-1
D: -
size: -
J: TRBJ1-6
DNA: TGCAGTGCCCCCGGGGGAAGGGTTGATTCACCCCTCCACTTT
CDR3: CSAPGGRVDSPLHF

V: TRBV6-5
D: -
size: -
J: TRBJ1-2
DNA: TGTGCCAGCAGTTACTCCGCGACAGATGGCTACACCTTC
CDR3: CASSYSATDGYTF

V: TRBV20-1
D: -
size: few
J: TRBJ1-6
DNA: TGCAGTGCTAGAGATCCAGGATTGCAGGGGAGTTCACCCCTCCACTTT
CDR3: CSARDPGLQGSSPLHF

V: TRBV14
D: -
size: -
J: TRBJ1-1
DNA: TGTGCCAGCAGCCAGCAACACTTGAACACTGAAGCTTTCTTT
CDR3: CASSQQHLNTEAFF

V: TRBV5-1
D: TRBD1
size: -
J: TRBJ2-1
DNA: TGCGCCAGCAGCTTTGGGGGACAGGGGAATGAGCAGTTCTTC
CDR3: CASSFGGQGNEQFF

V: TRBV5-1
D: TRBD2
size: few
J: TRBJ2-1
DNA: TGCGCCAGCAGCCACGCCGGGACTAGCGGGGGCTTCGACAATGAGCAGTTCTTC
CDR3: CASSHAGTSGGFDNEQFF

V: TRBV18
D: TRBD1
size: few
J: TRBJ1-5
DNA: TGTGCCAGCACCCAGGAAGCGACAGGGATGCTGCCCCAGCATTTT
CDR3: CASTQEATGMLPQHF

V: TRBV15
D: -
size: few
J: TRBJ2-5
DNA: TGTGCCACCAGCAGCCGACAGCCGCAAGAGACCCAGTACTTC
CDR3: CATSSRQPQETQYF

V: TRBV3-1
D: TRBD2
size: few
J: TRBJ2-5
DNA: TGTGCCAGCAGCCAGGATGTAGCGGGGGGCCGGGGGACCCAGTACTTC
CDR3: CASSQDVAGGRGTQYF

V: TRBV20-1
D: -
size: -
J: TRBJ2-7
DNA: TGCAGTGCTAGATGGCGGTCCTACGAGCAGTACTTC
CDR3: CSARWRSYEQYF

V: TRBV7-9
D: -
size: many
J: TRBJ2-1
DNA: TGTGCCAGCAGCCTTTCAGGGGGGGTGGATGAGCAGTTCTTC
CDR3: CASSLSGGVDEQFF

V: TRBV20-1
D: -
size: few
J: TRBJ2-3
DNA: TGCAGTGCTAGGTACCTCGCAGATACGCAGTATTTT
CDR3: CSARYLADTQYF

V: TRBV7-2
D: -
size: -
J: TRBJ1-3
DNA: TGTGCCAGCAGCTTAGCGTCAGGATCCCCTGGAAACACAATATATTTT
CDR3: CASSLASGSPGNTIYF

V: TRBV20-1
D: -
size: -
J: TRBJ1-3
DNA: TGCAGCCTCTTGGACTACGCCTCTGGAAACACCATATATTTT
CDR3: CSLLDYASGNTIYF

V: TRBV12-3/TRBV12-4
D: -
size: -
J: TRBJ1-5
DNA: TGTGCCAGCAGTCCTCCTCGGGGACACGCGGCGGGGCCCCAGCATTTT
CDR3: CASSPPRGHAAGPQHF

V: TRBV27
D: -
size: few
J: TRBJ1-5
DNA: TGTGCCAGCAGTCTAGTTTTGGGCAATCAGCCCCAGCATTTT
CDR3: CASSLVLGNQPQHF

V: TRBV12-3/TRBV12-4
D: -
size: -
J: TRBJ2-7
DNA: TGTGCCAGCAGTTTTAGGGGGTTATACGAGCAGTACTTC
CDR3: CASSFRGLYEQYF

V: TRBV6-5
D: TRBD1
size: -
J: TRBJ1-2
DNA: TGTGCCAGCAGTTACGGGACAGGGGGCTATGGCTACACCTTC
CDR3: CASSYGTGGYGYTF

V: TRBV4-3
D: TRBD1
size: -
J: TRBJ1-2
DNA: TGCGCCAGCAGCCCGGGGGGGCAGGGGGCATATGGCTACACCTTC
CDR3: CASSPGGQGAYGYTF

V: TRBV9
D: TRBD2
size: -
J: TRBJ2-1
DNA: TGTGCCAGCAGCGTAGCTGGAACGGGGGGGTTTGAGCAGTTCTTC
CDR3: CASSVAGTGGFEQFF

V: TRBV3-1
D: TRBD2
size: -
J: TRBJ2-5
DNA: TGTGCCATCCGGACTAGCGGGGGTCCTCAAGAGACCCAGTACTTC
CDR3: CAIRTSGGPQETQYF

V: TRBV29-1
D: -
size: -
J: TRBJ1-4
DNA: TGCAGCGTAGGCCGGGCCGTTGGGGAAAAACTGTTTTTT
CDR3: CSVGRAVGEKLFF

V: TRBV7-2
D: -
size: -
J: TRBJ1-1
DNA: TGTGCCAGCAGCTTAGTTTCCGGACTTGAAGCTTTCTTT
CDR3: CASSLVSGLEAFF

V: TRBV12-5
D: TRBD1
size: few
J: TRBJ2-7
DNA: TGTGCTAGTGGTTTGGGACAGGGGTTTAACTACGAGCAGTACTTC
CDR3: CASGLGQGFNYEQYF

V: TRBV4-3
D: TRBD2
size: -
J: TRBJ2-1
DNA: TGCGCCAGCAGCCAAGATTACGGACTAGCGGGGGGCCGGTCCTACAATGAGCAGTTCTTC
CDR3: CASSQDYGLAGGRSYNEQFF

V: TRBV30
D: -
size: few
J: TRBJ1-2
DNA: TGTGCCTGGAGTGTAAGGAGCCGGGGGAAAGAGGGCTACACCTTC
CDR3: CAWSVRSRGKEGYTF

V: TRBV11-2
D: -
size: many
J: TRBJ2-7
DNA: TGTGCCAGCAGCTTAGGGACAATTGGGACCTACGAGCAGTACTTC
CDR3: CASSLGTIGTYEQYF